Here is one TCR beta chain with its context. The source of the sample is a study of OX40 agonist ivuxolimab in advanced cancers. Assay used: immunoSEQ multiplex PCR; TCRdb lists only in-frame clones, some missing. The sample yields 5,500 to 7,500 clones, around 84% seen once. Germline V gene data show CDR1 as SNHLY and CDR2 as FYNNEI. This CDR3 spans 14 amino acids. V was pared by 3 bases and J by 5 bases, with 3 bases of the junction left unmatched. The material sequenced was CD4+ or CD8+ T cells sorted from blood, taken in a trial of the OX40 agonist ivuxolimab. The source is an adult with an advanced solid tumor such as melanoma, head and neck, liver or kidney cancer. The V and J genes are TRBV2 and TRBJ2-2, with 7 positions matching TRBD2. The CDR3 region has the DNA TGTGCCAGCAGTGACGAGGGAGGGACCGGGGAGCTGTTTTTT. It encodes CASSDEGGTGELFF.